These T cell receptor beta chains were read from a single sample in a study of T cell repertoires in cytomegalovirus infection. A single record per CDR3 protein comes from TCRdb applying MiXCR to the reads. Of about 920,000 distinct CDR3 sequences in the sample, around a third were seen once. For these TCRs, the target antigens are not known. The sample in question was cultured CD8+ T cells from PBMCs, obtained from culture after CMV antigen stimulation. The origin of the receptors is a human donor in good health (CMV status not recorded). Some clones in this sample may be carry-over from other donors' samples. CDR3s include the opening cysteine and the closing phenylalanine or tryptophan. Each record gives: clone size, D gene, V gene, J gene, CDR3 DNA, CDR3 protein. A D gene is named only where the DNA matches it firmly. Only some rows state a clone size, as once, few, many or a class for expanded clones.

clone_size: few
d_call: .
v_call: TRBV12-3/TRBV12-4
j_call: TRBJ2-3
cdr3_nt: TGTGCCAGCAGCGCGGAGGATACGCAGTATTTT
cdr3_aa: CASSAEDTQYF

clone_size: once
d_call: .
v_call: TRBV6-6
j_call: TRBJ2-1
cdr3_nt: TGTGCCAGCAGTTACCGACTAACGGGGGGCTTCAAGTTTGATGAGCAGTTCTTC
cdr3_aa: CASSYRLTGGFKFDEQFF

clone_size: many
d_call: .
v_call: TRBV10-3
j_call: TRBJ2-2
cdr3_nt: TGTGCCATCAGTGTAGGGCGGGAGAACACCGGGGAGCTGTTTTTT
cdr3_aa: CAISVGRENTGELFF

clone_size: .
d_call: TRBD1
v_call: TRBV7-9
j_call: TRBJ2-1
cdr3_nt: TGTGCCAGCAGCTCCGACAGGGGCCGCCCCCGTGAGCAGTTCTTC
cdr3_aa: CASSSDRGRPREQFF

clone_size: .
d_call: TRBD1
v_call: TRBV7-8
j_call: TRBJ2-4
cdr3_nt: TGTGCCAGCAGTTTCAGGGGGCCTCTAGCCAAAAACATTCAGTACTTC
cdr3_aa: CASSFRGPLAKNIQYF

clone_size: few
d_call: TRBD1
v_call: TRBV6-8
j_call: TRBJ2-1
cdr3_nt: TGTGCCAGCAGTCAAAGACAGGGGGCGAATAATGAGCAGTTCTTC
cdr3_aa: CASSQRQGANNEQFF

clone_size: few
d_call: TRBD2
v_call: TRBV2
j_call: TRBJ2-1
cdr3_nt: TGTGCCAGCAGGGCAGCGGGGGGGTTAGACAATGAGCAGTTCTTC
cdr3_aa: CASRAAGGLDNEQFF

clone_size: .
d_call: .
v_call: TRBV4-1
j_call: TRBJ1-5
cdr3_nt: TGCGCCAGCAGCCAAGTGGGGCAGTATCAGCCCCAGCATTTT
cdr3_aa: CASSQVGQYQPQHF

clone_size: .
d_call: .
v_call: TRBV4-3
j_call: TRBJ1-5
cdr3_nt: TGCGCCAGCAGCCACGTCGCAGGGGCCGGACAGCCCCAGCATTTT
cdr3_aa: CASSHVAGAGQPQHF

clone_size: few
d_call: .
v_call: TRBV4-2
j_call: TRBJ2-2
cdr3_nt: TGTGCCAGCAGCCTAGGCTTTGGAGGGGGGGCCTGGGAGCTGTTTTTT
cdr3_aa: CASSLGFGGGAWELFF

clone_size: .
d_call: TRBD2
v_call: TRBV6-5
j_call: TRBJ2-3
cdr3_nt: TGTGCCAGCAGTCCGGGACTAGCGGGGGGTGTCACAGATACGCAGTATTTT
cdr3_aa: CASSPGLAGGVTDTQYF

clone_size: .
d_call: .
v_call: TRBV10-3
j_call: TRBJ1-2
cdr3_nt: TGTGCCATCAGTGAGTCGTTGGGGATTAACTATGGCTACACCTTC
cdr3_aa: CAISESLGINYGYTF

clone_size: many
d_call: .
v_call: TRBV7-9
j_call: TRBJ1-1
cdr3_nt: TGTGCCAGCAGTGGCCAGGGAATGAACACTGAAGCTTTCTTT
cdr3_aa: CASSGQGMNTEAFF